This T cell receptor beta chain originates from a study of STAT5B mutations in CD4+ large granular lymphocyte leukemia. Produced via immunoSEQ multiplex PCR; TCRdb's table is partial and in-frame only. In the table there are 31,000 or so clones, 85% to 90% of which are singletons. Concerning this clone: The antigen is not known.

Study-level findings and limits: Compared with healthy controls (2/35), patient top clones favored TRBV06 (8/27).

The CDR3 contains 14 residues. V was cut by 2 bases and J by 0 bases, with 9 bases left in between. CDR1 SGHDT and CDR2 YYEEEE come from the germline V gene. Sample: CD4+ T cells from blood buffy coats. This chain joins TRBV5-6 and TRBJ2-7; no definite D call. The clonotype originates from a human donor in good health. The CDR3 reads CASSFSGSSYEQYF. DNA of the CDR3: TGTGCCAGCAGCTTTTCAGGTAGCTCCTACGAGCAGTACTTC.